The sequence of this T cell receptor (beta chain) was determined in a study of T cell responses to AZD1222 COVID-19 vaccine (dated by TCRdb to the early 2020s). About the investigation overall: AZD1222 recipients with second doses at about 4 weeks or about 12 weeks were pooled, because spike-specific TCR depth and breadth did not differ between schedules. TCR sequencing was performed for roughly 250 trial participants, of whom roughly 200 were given two doses of AZD1222 and around 26 were given two doses of MenACWY control vaccine. Trial participants were enrolled by age into subgroups of 18-55, 56-69 and 70-plus years, and around 150, 28 and 57 TCR-sequenced participants, respectively, were included in these subgroups.

The CDR3 regions of human TCRbeta chains were analyzed by immunosequencing. For the original study's pipeline: TCRs in the repertoires were matched against a reference library of SARS-CoV-2-specific TCRs that had been generated with the MIRA antigen-specificity platform. Breadth was defined as the fraction of unique TCRs that were SARS-CoV-2-associated. Depth was defined as the fraction of total T cells that were SARS-CoV-2-associated. Using the MIRA data, every spike-specific TCR was mapped to the spike region that the TCR reacted to and assigned to either a CD4 or a CD8 class. Log10-transformed breadth and depth values were compared by one-way ANOVA with Sidak's multiple comparisons tests. TCRdb re-hosts the immuneACCESS table, in-frame sequences only. Its copies lack some clones; in the studies checked, an unresolved V gene accounts for under half of them, and the cause for the rest is not known. That table gives V, J and clone size, and the DNA gave D and trimming. The table for this sample lists more than 95,000 clones; approximately 91% of them were counted only once. About 19% of the sample is taken by the ten largest.

This specimen's time point label, interpreted: baseline before first vaccination. Samples from vaccinated people were obtained from the UK trials COV001 and COV002, which included a single-blind randomized controlled phase 2/3 trial of AZD1222 (ChAdOx1 nCoV-19) in healthy adults. For TCRbeta chain sequencing, PBMC samples were collected from trial participants at day 0 and at day 28 after the second dose. As concerns this clone: Its antigen has not been determined. Per-base quality was not reported, and no clone a single base away is much larger than it.

The study at large found these results: A significant rise in spike-specific TCR breadth and depth was observed after two AZD1222 doses relative to day 0 and relative to MenACWY recipients. Conclusions about previously exposed vaccinees were limited because only six AZD1222 recipients were SARS-CoV-2 seropositive at baseline. Reportedly, close to half of the unique spike-specific TCRs recognized epitopes lying outside the regions that are mutated in the B.1.351 and B.1.1.7 variants. Because no day 14 peak-response samples were available, the repertoires could be characterized only after the peak T cell response. Participants were mostly white British and included more females than males, and it was suggested by the authors that clonal diversity may have been underestimated. The vaccine-associated CD4 TCRs covered the entire spike protein, and the dominant responses fell in regions 160-218 and 743-854. In the small 56-69-year group, the increase in depth fell short of significance, most likely because of low power.

The receptor's source is an adult in good health. The starting material was peripheral blood, obtained on day 0 of AZD1222 vaccination.

The CDR3 here reads CSVRQDGETQYF. The bases read TGCAGCGTGCGACAGGACGGGGAGACCCAGTACTTC. The rearrangement joined TRBV29-1 to TRBJ2-5; the best D guess is TRBD1, with 6 bases matching. The germline V gene supplies CDR1 SQVTM and CDR2 ANQGSEA. Reading from cysteine to phenylalanine, the CDR3 counts 12 amino acids. Only the CDR3 part of the read is kept: 36 bases, read in frame from the first base. V is cut by 6 bases and J by 5 bases, and the space between the germline ends is 13 bases.